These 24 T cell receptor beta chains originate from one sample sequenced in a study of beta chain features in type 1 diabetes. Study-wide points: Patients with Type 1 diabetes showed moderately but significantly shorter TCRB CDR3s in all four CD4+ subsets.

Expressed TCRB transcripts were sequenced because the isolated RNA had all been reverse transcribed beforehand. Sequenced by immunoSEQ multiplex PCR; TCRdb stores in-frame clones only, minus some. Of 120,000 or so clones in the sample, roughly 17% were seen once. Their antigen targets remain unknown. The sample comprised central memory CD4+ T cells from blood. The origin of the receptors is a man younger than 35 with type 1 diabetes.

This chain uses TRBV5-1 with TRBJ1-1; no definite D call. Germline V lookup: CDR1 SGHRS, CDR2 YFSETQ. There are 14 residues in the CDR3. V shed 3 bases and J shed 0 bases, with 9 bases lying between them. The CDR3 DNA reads TGCGCCAGCAGCTCGACACCCGTGAACACTGAAGCTTTCTTT. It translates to CASSSTPVNTEAFF.

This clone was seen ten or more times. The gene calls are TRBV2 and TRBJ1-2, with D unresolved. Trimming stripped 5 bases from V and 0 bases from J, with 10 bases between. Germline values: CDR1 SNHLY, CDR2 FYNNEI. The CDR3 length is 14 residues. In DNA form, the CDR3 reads TGTGCCAGCAGTCCCGGGCCCGCTAACTATGGCTACACCTTC. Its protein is CASSPGPANYGYTF.

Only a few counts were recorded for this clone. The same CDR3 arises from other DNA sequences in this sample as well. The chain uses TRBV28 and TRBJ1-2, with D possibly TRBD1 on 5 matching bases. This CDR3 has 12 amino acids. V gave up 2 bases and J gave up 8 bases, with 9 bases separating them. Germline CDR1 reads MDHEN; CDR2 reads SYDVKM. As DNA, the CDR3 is TGTGCCAGCAGTTTACGGGGCCGGGGCTACACCTTC. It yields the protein CASSLRGRGYTF.

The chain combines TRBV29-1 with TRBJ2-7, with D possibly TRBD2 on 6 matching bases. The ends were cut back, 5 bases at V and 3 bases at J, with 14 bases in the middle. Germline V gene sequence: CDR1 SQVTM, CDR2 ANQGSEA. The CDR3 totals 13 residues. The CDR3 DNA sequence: TGCAGCGTTACCCGGGACTTCAGCTACGAGCAGTACTTC. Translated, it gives CSVTRDFSYEQYF.

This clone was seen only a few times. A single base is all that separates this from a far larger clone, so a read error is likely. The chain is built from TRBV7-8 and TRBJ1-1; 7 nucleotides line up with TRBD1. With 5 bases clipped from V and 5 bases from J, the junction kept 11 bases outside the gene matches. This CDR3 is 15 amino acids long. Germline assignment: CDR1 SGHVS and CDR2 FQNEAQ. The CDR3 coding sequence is TGTGCCAGCAGCGTAGTAGCAGGGGGAAGTACTGAAGCTTTCTTT. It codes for CASSVVAGGSTEAFF.

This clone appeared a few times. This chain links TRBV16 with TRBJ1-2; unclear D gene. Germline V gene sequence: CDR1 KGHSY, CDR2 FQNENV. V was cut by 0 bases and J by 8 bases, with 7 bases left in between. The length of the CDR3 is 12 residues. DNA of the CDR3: TGTGCCAGCAGCCAATCAAGTCGAGGCTACACCTTC. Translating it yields CASSQSSRGYTF.

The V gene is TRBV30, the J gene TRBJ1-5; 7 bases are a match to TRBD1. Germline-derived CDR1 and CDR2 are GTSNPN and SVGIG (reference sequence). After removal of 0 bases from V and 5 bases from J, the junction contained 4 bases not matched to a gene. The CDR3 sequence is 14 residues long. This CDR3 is CAWSVHRGDQPQHF. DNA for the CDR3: TGTGCCTGGAGTGTACACAGGGGAGATCAGCCCCAGCATTTT. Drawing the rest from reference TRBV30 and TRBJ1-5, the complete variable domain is SQTIHQWPATLVQPVGSPLSLECTVEGTSNPNLYWYRQAAGRGLQLLFYSVGIGQISSEVPQNLSASRPQDRQFILSSKKLLLSDSGFYLCAWSVHRGDQPQHFGDGTRLSIL.

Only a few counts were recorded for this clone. This CDR3 is CASSSGQGGYEQYF. The DNA for the CDR3 is TGTGCCAGCAGCTCGGGACAGGGGGGCTACGAGCAGTACTTC. V and J are TRBV13 and TRBJ2-7; 11 positions match TRBD1. Germline trimming cut 4 bases from V and 3 bases from J; bases unmatched to any gene: 2. The CDR3 is 14 residues long. The V gene's germline CDR1 is PRHDT and CDR2 FYEKMQ (reference sequence).

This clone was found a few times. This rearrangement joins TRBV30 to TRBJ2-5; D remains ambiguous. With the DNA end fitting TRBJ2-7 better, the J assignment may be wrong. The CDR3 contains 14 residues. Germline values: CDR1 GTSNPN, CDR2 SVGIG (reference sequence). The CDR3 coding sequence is TGTGCCTGGATTAGACCCATCCTCTCCTACGAGCAGTACTTC. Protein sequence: CAWIRPILSYEQYF.

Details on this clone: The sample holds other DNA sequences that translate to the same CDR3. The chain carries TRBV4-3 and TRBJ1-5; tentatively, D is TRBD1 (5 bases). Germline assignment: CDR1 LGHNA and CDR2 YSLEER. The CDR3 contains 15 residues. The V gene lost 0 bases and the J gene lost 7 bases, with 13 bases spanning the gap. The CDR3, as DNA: TGCGCCAGCAGCCAAGATGGGCAGGGACGCCAGCCCCAGCATTTT. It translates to CASSQDGQGRQPQHF.

The CDR3: CASSPRSGGEETQYF. DNA of the CDR3: TGTGCCAGCAGCCCGCGGAGCGGGGGGGAAGAGACCCAGTACTTC. The J gene is TRBJ2-5, the V gene TRBV7-2; 10 bases are a match to TRBD2. CDR1 is SGHTA, CDR2 FQGNSA, per germline. Trimming at V came to 5 bases and at J to 3 bases, leaving 6 bases not matched to a gene. The CDR3 contains 15 residues.

CDR3 sequence: CASRLSVGILCTEAFF. Written as DNA, the CDR3 is TGTGCAAGTCGCTTAAGCGTTGGGATTTTGTGCACTGAAGCTTTCTTT. The gene calls are TRBV12-2 and TRBJ1-1. TRBV12-2 is a known pseudogene. This CDR3 region has 16 residues.

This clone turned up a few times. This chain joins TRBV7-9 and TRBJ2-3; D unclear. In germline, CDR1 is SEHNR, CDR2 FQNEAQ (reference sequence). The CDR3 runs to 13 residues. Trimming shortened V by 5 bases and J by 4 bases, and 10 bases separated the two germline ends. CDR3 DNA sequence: TGTGCCAGCAGCAAGCTTTGGGCAGATACGCAGTATTTT. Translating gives CASSKLWADTQYF.

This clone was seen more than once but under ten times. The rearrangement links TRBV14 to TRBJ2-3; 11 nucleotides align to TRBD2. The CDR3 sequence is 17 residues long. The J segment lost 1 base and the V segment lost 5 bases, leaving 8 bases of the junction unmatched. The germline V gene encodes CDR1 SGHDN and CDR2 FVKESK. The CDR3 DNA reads TGTGCCAGCAGCTCCGCTAGCGGGGGGCCCCGCACAGATACGCAGTATTTT. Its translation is CASSSASGGPRTDTQYF. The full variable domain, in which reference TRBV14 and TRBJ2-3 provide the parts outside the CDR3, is EAGVTQFPSHSVIEKGQTVTLRCDPISGHDNLYWYRRVMGKEIKFLLHFVKESKQDESGMPNNRFLAERTGGTYSTLKVQPAELEDSGVYFCASSSASGGPRTDTQYFGPGTRLTVL.

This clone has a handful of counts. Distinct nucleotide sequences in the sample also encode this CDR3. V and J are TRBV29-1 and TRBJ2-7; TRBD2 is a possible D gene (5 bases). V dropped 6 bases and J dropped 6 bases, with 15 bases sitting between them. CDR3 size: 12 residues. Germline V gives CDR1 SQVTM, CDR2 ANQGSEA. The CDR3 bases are TGCAGCGTCGGTGGTGTGGGAGCCGAGCAGTACTTC. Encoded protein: CSVGGVGAEQYF.

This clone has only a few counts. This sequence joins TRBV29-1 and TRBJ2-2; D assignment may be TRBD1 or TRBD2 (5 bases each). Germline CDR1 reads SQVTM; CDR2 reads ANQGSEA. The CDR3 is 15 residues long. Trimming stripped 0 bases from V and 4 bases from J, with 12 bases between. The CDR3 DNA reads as TGCAGCGTTGAAGATCTAGAAGGGACCACCGGGGAGCTGTTTTTT. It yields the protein CSVEDLEGTTGELFF.

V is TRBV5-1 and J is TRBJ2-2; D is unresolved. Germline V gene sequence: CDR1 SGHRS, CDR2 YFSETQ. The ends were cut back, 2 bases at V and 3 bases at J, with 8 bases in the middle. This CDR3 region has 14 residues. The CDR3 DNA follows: TGCGCCAGCAGCTTCCAGACTGACACCGGGGAGCTGTTTTTT. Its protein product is CASSFQTDTGELFF.

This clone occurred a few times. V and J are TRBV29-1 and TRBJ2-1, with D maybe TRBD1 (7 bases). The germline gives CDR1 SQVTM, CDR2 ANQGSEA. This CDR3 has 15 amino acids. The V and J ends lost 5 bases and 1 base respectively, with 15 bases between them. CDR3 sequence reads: CSVYLPGGSYNEQFF. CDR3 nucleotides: TGCAGCGTTTACCTCCCAGGGGGGTCCTACAATGAGCAGTTCTTC.

CDR3 nucleotide sequence: TGTGCCAGCAGCTTAGATCAAGAGACCCAGTACTTC. It specifies CASSLDQETQYF. The chain has TRBV7-9 and TRBJ2-5, with D uncertain. The germline CDR1 and CDR2 sequences are SEHNR and FQNEAQ (reference sequence). The ends were cut back, 1 base at V and 2 bases at J, with 2 bases in the middle. This CDR3 contains 12 residues.

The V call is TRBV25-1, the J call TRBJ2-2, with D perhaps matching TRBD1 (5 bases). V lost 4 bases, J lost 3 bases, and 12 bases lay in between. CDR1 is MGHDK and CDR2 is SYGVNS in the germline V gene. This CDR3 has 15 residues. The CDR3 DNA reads TGTGCCAGCAGTGTCTGGACACAAGACACCGGGGAGCTGTTTTTT. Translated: CASSVWTQDTGELFF.

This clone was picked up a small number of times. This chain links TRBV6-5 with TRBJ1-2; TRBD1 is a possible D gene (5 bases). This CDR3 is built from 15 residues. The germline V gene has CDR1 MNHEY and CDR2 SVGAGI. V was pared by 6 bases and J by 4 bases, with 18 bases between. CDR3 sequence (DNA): TGTGCCAGCAGCGCACTTACCACAGGATCCTATGGCTACACCTTC. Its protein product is CASSALTTGSYGYTF.

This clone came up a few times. As DNA, the CDR3 is TGCGCCAGCAGCTTGGCGGGGTATAGCAATCAGCCCCAGCATTTT. This encodes CASSLAGYSNQPQHF. This chain links TRBV5-1 with TRBJ1-5; D not resolved. The CDR3 sequence is 15 residues long. Trimming took 0 bases from V and 0 from J, leaving 7 bases between them. Germline CDR1 SGHRS, CDR2 YFSETQ.

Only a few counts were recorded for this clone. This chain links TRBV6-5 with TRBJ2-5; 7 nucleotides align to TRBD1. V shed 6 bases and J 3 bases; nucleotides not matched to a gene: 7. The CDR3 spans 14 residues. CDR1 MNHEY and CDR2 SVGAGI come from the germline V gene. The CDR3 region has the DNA TGTGCCAGCAGCCGCCGGGACAGTAAAGAGACCCAGTACTTC. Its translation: CASSRRDSKETQYF.

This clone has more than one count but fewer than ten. CDR3 DNA: TGCAGCGTCCAACAAGGGGTCCGGGAAGCTTTCTTT. This codes for CSVQQGVREAFF. The chain employs TRBV29-1 and TRBJ1-1; perhaps TRBD1 as D (5 bases). With 6 bases removed from V and 8 bases from J, the gap between germline ends came to 16 bases. Germline lookup yields CDR1 SQVTM and CDR2 ANQGSEA. The CDR3 has 12 residues. Based on the CDR3 plus reference TRBV29-1 and TRBJ1-1, the full variable domain is SAVISQKPSRDICQRGTSLTIQCQVDSQVTMMFWYRQQPGQSLTLIATANQGSEATYESGFVIDKFPISRPNLTFSTLTVSNMSPEDSSIYLCSVQQGVREAFFGQGTRLTVV.